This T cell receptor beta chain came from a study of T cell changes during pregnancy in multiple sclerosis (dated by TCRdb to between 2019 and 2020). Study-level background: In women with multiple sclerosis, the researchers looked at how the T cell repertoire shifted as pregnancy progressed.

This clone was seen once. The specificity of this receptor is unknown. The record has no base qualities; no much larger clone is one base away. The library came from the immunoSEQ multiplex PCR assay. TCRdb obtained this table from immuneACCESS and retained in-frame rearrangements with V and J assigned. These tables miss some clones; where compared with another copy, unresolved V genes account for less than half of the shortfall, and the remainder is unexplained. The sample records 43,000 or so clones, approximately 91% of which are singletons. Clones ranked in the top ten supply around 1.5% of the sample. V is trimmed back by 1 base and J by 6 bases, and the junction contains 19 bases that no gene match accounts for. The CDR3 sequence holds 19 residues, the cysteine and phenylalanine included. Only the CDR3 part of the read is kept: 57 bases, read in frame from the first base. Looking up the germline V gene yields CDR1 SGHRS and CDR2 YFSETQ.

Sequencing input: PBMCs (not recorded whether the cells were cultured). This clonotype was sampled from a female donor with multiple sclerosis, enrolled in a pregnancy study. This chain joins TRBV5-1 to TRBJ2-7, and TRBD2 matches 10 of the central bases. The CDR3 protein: CASSLQTSSSGLAITEQYF. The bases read TGCGCCAGCAGCTTGCAAACCTCTTCATCGGGACTAGCGATAACCGAGCAGTACTTC.